The 18 T cell receptor beta chains below were found in one sample sequenced in a study of shared clonotypes between healthy human individuals. Here immunoSEQ multiplex PCR was the method, and the copy in TCRdb shows in-frame clones only, minus some. The sample includes about 1.1 million clones, about 80% of them seen just once. The sample consisted of memory CD4+ T cells from PBMCs. Regarding subset: CD45RA-negative fraction. The receptor set was obtained from a man between 18 and 29 years old in good health. Some clones in this sample may be carry-over from other donors' samples.

The V and J genes are TRBV5-1 and TRBJ2-7, with TRBD2 matching 8 bases. V lost 4 bases to trimming and J lost 2 bases; unmatched junction nucleotides: 5. This CDR3 region has 14 residues. The germline V gene encodes CDR1 SGHRS and CDR2 YFSETQ. Here the CDR3 DNA reads TGCGCCAGCAGCCAAACTAGCGGCGCCTACGAGCAGTACTTC. This encodes CASSQTSGAYEQYF.

With regard to this clone: This sequence may be a read error, since a much larger clone differs from it by one base. The genes are TRBV28 and TRBJ1-5; D might be TRBD1 (6 bases). Germline V lookup: CDR1 MDHEN, CDR2 SYDVKM. V was trimmed by 4 bases and J by 0 bases, leaving 7 bases between them. The CDR3 has 14 residues. In DNA, the CDR3 is TGTGCCAGCAGTTCAGGGGTTAGCAATCAGCCCCAGCATTTT. Translating it yields CASSSGVSNQPQHF. The complete variable domain, with remaining parts taken from reference TRBV28 and TRBJ1-5, reads DVKVTQSSRYLVKRTGEKVFLECVQDMDHENMFWYRQDPGLGLRLIYFSYDVKMKEKGDIPEGYSVSREKKERFSLILESASTNQTSMYLCASSSGVSNQPQHFGDGTRLSIL.

This clone was seen a single time. The rearrangement uses TRBV15 and TRBJ1-5; D remains ambiguous. Germline lookup yields CDR1 LNHNV and CDR2 YYDKDF (reference sequence). The CDR3 runs to 18 residues. The V and J ends lost 0 bases and 0 bases respectively, with 15 bases between them. The CDR3 loop is CATSRDPLRIYSNQPQHF. CDR3 DNA sequence: TGTGCCACCAGCAGAGATCCGTTGAGGATTTATAGCAATCAGCCCCAGCATTTT.

With regard to this clone: This sample also contains other DNA sequences that code for the same CDR3. This sequence joins TRBV5-4 and TRBJ2-1; 10 nucleotides line up with TRBD2. Germline V gene data show CDR1 as SGHNT and CDR2 as YYREEE (reference sequence). V gave up 0 bases and J gave up 6 bases; unmatched junction bases: 6. This CDR3 region has 16 residues. For the CDR3, the DNA is TGTGCCAGCAGCTTGGGGACGAGCGGGAGGGGCAATGAGCAGTTCTTC. The encoded protein is CASSLGTSGRGNEQFF.

This clone was found a few times. The chain couples TRBV5-6 to TRBJ2-7, with unresolved D. CDR1 and CDR2 from the germline V gene are SGHDT and YYEEEE. The germline V and J ends were trimmed by 2 bases and 5 bases, with 11 bases remaining between them. This CDR3 contains 13 residues. CDR3 sequence reads: CASSFQGSHEQYF. CDR3 nucleotides: TGTGCCAGCAGCTTTCAAGGGTCCCACGAGCAGTACTTC.

This chain links TRBV5-1 with TRBJ2-2; D could derive from TRBD1 or TRBD2 (5 bases each). V lost 4 bases and J lost 6, with 22 bases in between. The CDR3 contains 17 residues. The V gene's germline CDR1 is SGHRS and CDR2 YFSETQ. The CDR3 DNA reads as TGCGCCAGCAGCCTCGCCCGGGGCCAAGGGGCGGCCGGGGAGCTGTTTTTT. The encoded protein is CASSLARGQGAAGELFF.

The J gene is TRBJ1-1, the V gene TRBV7-9, with 10 positions matching TRBD1. Looked up from germline, CDR1 is SEHNR and CDR2 is FQNEAQ (reference sequence). This CDR3 has 15 amino acids. J was trimmed by 3 bases and V by 3 bases; bases with no gene match: 4. The CDR3 here is CASSLGDRGYTEAFF. The DNA of the CDR3 is TGTGCCAGCAGCTTGGGGGACAGGGGTTACACTGAAGCTTTCTTT.

The table lists this clone with a few counts. This rearrangement joins TRBV4-3 to TRBJ1-2; D is unclear. This CDR3 spans 14 amino acids. The V end lost 4 bases, the J end lost 3 bases, and 12 bases lay between the germline ends. Germline V gene lookup returns CDR1 LGHNA and CDR2 YSLEER. CDR3 sequence reads: CASSPQAGDYGYTF. The CDR3 bases are TGCGCCAGCAGCCCCCAGGCTGGGGACTATGGCTACACCTTC.

This clone was detected only once. The chain couples TRBV7-2 to TRBJ2-3; 8 positions match TRBD2. Looked up from germline, CDR1 is SGHTA and CDR2 is FQGNSA. There are 16 residues in the CDR3. V lost 4 bases and J lost 5; bases outside the gene matches: 11. DNA for the CDR3: TGTGCCAGCAGCTACGTTGCGGGAGGAGGGGGAGATACGCAGTATTTT. Translation: CASSYVAGGGGDTQYF. The full variable domain, with the rest looked up from reference TRBV7-2 and TRBJ2-3, is GAGVSQSPSNKVTEKGKDVELRCDPISGHTALYWYRQSLGQGLEFLIYFQGNSAPDKSGLPSDRFSAERTGGSVSTLTIQRTQQEDSAVYLCASSYVAGGGGDTQYFGPGTRLTVL.

The chain combines TRBV18 with TRBJ1-2, with a possible D match to TRBD1 (5 bases). The CDR3 extends over 14 amino acids. Trimming took 3 bases from V and 7 from J, leaving 15 bases between them. Per germline, CDR1 KGHSH and CDR2 LQKENI. The CDR3 region is CASSPGYEGSGYTF. CDR3 DNA sequence: TGTGCCAGCTCACCGGGATATGAGGGGAGTGGCTACACCTTC. The full variable domain, its missing parts supplied by reference TRBV18 and TRBJ1-2, is NAGVMQNPRHLVRRRGQEARLRCSPMKGHSHVYWYRQLPEEGLKFMVYLQKENIIDESGMPKERFSAEFPKEGPSILRIQQVVRGDSAAYFCASSPGYEGSGYTFGSGTRLTVV.

This clone was seen a single time. The chain couples TRBV9 to TRBJ2-5, with D maybe TRBD1 (5 bases). Germline-derived CDR1 and CDR2 are SGDLS and YYNGEE. The ends were cut back, 0 bases at V and 2 bases at J, with 14 bases in the middle. The CDR3 spans 16 residues. The CDR3 DNA is TGTGCCAGCAGCGTAGCTGCCAGGGTTTCGCAAGAGACCCAGTACTTC. As protein: CASSVAARVSQETQYF. The whole variable domain, remainder taken from reference TRBV9 and TRBJ2-5, is DSGVTQTPKHLITATGQRVTLRCSPRSGDLSVYWYQQSLDQGLQFLIQYYNGEERAKGNILERFSAQQFPDLHSELNLSSLELGDSALYFCASSVAARVSQETQYFGPGTRLLVL.

The chain joins TRBV7-8 to TRBJ2-1, with TRBD2 matching over 13 bases. Germline CDR1 SGHVS, CDR2 FQNEAQ. V gave up 4 bases and J gave up 10 bases; unmatched junction bases: 7. The length of the CDR3 is 15 residues. CDR3 DNA sequence: TGTGCCAGCAGCTCCCGACTAGCGGGAGGAGGGGAGCAGTTCTTC. This codes for CASSSRLAGGGEQFF.

Only a few counts were recorded for this clone. The rearrangement joins TRBV29-1 to TRBJ2-5, with D unresolved. Trimming took 2 bases from V and 5 from J, leaving 9 bases between them. Germline-derived CDR1 and CDR2 are SQVTM and ANQGSEA. CDR3 length equals 12 residues. The CDR3 is CSVELGEETQYF. The CDR3 DNA reads TGCAGCGTTGAACTGGGTGAGGAGACCCAGTACTTC.

This clone was detected a few times. Other DNA sequences in this specimen translate into the identical CDR3. The gene calls are TRBV5-6 and TRBJ1-4, with 8 bases identical to TRBD1. Germline CDR1 reads SGHDT; CDR2 reads YYEEEE. The CDR3 covers 14 residues. The ends lost 4 bases at V and 8 bases at J; junction bases unmatched: 7. CDR3 DNA sequence: TGTGCCAGCAGCCTTCAGGGGGCTGGGGAAAAACTGTTTTTT. It yields the protein CASSLQGAGEKLFF.

The rearrangement joins TRBV19 to TRBJ1-2; TRBD1 agrees at 8 bases. Unmatched junction bases numbered 6, after V lost 5 bases and J lost 10 bases. CDR1 is LNHDA, CDR2 SQIVND, per germline (reference sequence). This CDR3 comprises 12 residues. The CDR3 spells CASSVDRGPYTF. The DNA of the CDR3 is TGTGCCAGTAGTGTCGACAGGGGCCCCTACACCTTC.

V usage is TRBV6-1 and J usage is TRBJ2-1; D possibly corresponds to TRBD2 (6 bases). CDR3 length equals 14 residues. Looked up from germline, CDR1 is MNHNS and CDR2 is SASEGT. The V and J ends lost 11 bases and 4 bases respectively, with 18 bases between them. The CDR3 sequence: CASSVSIGYNEQFF. The CDR3 DNA reads as TGTGCCTCTAGCGTCTCCATTGGGTACAATGAGCAGTTCTTC.

As to this clone: This specimen includes other DNA sequences encoding the same CDR3. V gene TRBV5-6 combines with J gene TRBJ2-2; weak D call: TRBD1 (6 bases). CDR1 SGHDT and CDR2 YYEEEE come from the germline V gene. This CDR3 region has 14 residues. The V gene lost 3 bases and the J gene lost 1 base, with 7 bases spanning the gap. In DNA, the CDR3 is TGTGCCAGCAGCTGGGGACAGAACACCGGGGAGCTGTTTTTT. Translated, it gives CASSWGQNTGELFF.

This clone was recorded a few times. The chain joins TRBV7-3 to TRBJ2-7; D gene ambiguous. Germline V lookup: CDR1 SGHTA, CDR2 FQGTGA. The CDR3 has 14 amino acids. Deletions cut 5 bases from V and 0 bases from J, with 11 bases between. CDR3 sequence reads: CASSKRPGSYEQYF. CDR3 nucleotides: TGTGCCAGCAGCAAGAGGCCTGGCTCCTACGAGCAGTACTTC.